The sequence of this T cell receptor (beta chain) was determined in a study of CD8 T cells in Susac syndrome. The sequenced target, TCR beta, came from blood CD8+ and CD4+ T cells. RNA totalling roughly 0.45 to 1 ug underwent reverse transcription with random hexamers. Each CDR3 protein gets one entry after TCRdb re-called the immunoSEQ multiplex PCR reads with MiXCR. The sample lists 130,000 or so distinct CDR3 sequences, roughly 96% occurring once. The CDR3 covers 14 residues. V was shortened by 3 bases and J by 0 bases, with 8 bases between the two germline ends. Sequencing used CD4+ T cells from PBMCs. The chain combines TRBV12-3 or TRBV12-4 with TRBJ1-1; D is ambiguous. This TCR was recovered from a human donor with multiple sclerosis. CDR3 loop: CASSFTRLNTEAFF. The CDR3 DNA reads as TGTGCCAGCAGTTTTACCAGACTGAACACTGAAGCTTTCTTT.